This entry features one T cell receptor (beta chain) sequence. Its antigen is unidentified. The sample is drawn from a study of identical twins. Whole-study findings and limits: Out-of-frame TCR alpha sharing observed in monozygotic twins exceeded model estimates. Zero-insertion findings could be partly confounded by invariant cells (MAIT and iNKT cells).

The cDNA had a unique molecular identifier and a template-switch universal primer site. TCRdb reprocessed the 5' RACE reads via MiXCR and lists one record per CDR3 protein. The sample lists 250,000 to 350,000 distinct CDR3 sequences, under 9% seen once, with 2% to 2.5% in the top ten. The germline V and J ends were trimmed by 1 base and 3 bases, with 12 bases remaining between them. The CDR3 consists of 15 residues. Germline assignment: CDR1 SEHNR and CDR2 FQNEAQ (reference sequence). These data are also associated with another study on yellow fever vaccine responses in identical twins.

The chain carries TRBV7-9 and TRBJ2-5; D is perhaps TRBD2 (5 bases). This TCR was recovered from a woman aged 18-29 years in good health. Source material: memory (CD45RO+) T cells sorted from blood. CDR3 DNA sequence: TGTGCCAGCAGCTTAGATGGATACGGGAAAGAGACCCAGTACTTC. Amino acids: CASSLDGYGKETQYF.